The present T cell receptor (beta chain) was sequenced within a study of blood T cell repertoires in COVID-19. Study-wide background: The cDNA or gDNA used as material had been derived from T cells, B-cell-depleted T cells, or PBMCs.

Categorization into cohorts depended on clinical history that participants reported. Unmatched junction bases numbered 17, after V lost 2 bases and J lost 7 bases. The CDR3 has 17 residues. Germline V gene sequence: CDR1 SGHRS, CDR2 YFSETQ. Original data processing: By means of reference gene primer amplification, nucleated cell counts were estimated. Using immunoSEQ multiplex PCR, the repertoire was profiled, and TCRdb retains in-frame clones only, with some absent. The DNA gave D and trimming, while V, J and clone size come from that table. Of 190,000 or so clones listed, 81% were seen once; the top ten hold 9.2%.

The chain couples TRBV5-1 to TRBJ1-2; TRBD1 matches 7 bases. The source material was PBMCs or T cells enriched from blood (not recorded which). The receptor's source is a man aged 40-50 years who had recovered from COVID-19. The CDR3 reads CASSLTPKQGSNGGYTF. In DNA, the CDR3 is TGCGCCAGCAGCTTAACTCCCAAACAGGGGTCTAACGGTGGCTACACCTTC.